This entry is about one TCR beta chain. TCRdb's table, derived via immunoSEQ multiplex PCR, lists solely in-frame clones and lacks some. The data hold more than 550,000 clones, with 92% observed a single time. This record belongs to a study of shared clonotypes between healthy human individuals. Losses at the gene ends were 2 bases for V and 2 bases for J; bases not matched to a gene: 7. The germline gives CDR1 SGHRS, CDR2 YFSETQ. The CDR3 sequence is 16 residues long. Naive CD8 cells lacked CD45RO and underwent positive selection for CCR7, leaving out terminally differentiated effector memory CD45RA+ cells.

The clonotype originates from a man aged 25-45 years in good health. The chain employs TRBV5-1 and TRBJ2-3, with TRBD2 matching over 8 bases. Sequenced material: naive CD8+ T cells sorted from blood. CDR3 DNA: TGCGCCAGCAGCTTAGGTCTCGGGAGGGTCACAGATACGCAGTATTTT. Its translation is CASSLGLGRVTDTQYF.